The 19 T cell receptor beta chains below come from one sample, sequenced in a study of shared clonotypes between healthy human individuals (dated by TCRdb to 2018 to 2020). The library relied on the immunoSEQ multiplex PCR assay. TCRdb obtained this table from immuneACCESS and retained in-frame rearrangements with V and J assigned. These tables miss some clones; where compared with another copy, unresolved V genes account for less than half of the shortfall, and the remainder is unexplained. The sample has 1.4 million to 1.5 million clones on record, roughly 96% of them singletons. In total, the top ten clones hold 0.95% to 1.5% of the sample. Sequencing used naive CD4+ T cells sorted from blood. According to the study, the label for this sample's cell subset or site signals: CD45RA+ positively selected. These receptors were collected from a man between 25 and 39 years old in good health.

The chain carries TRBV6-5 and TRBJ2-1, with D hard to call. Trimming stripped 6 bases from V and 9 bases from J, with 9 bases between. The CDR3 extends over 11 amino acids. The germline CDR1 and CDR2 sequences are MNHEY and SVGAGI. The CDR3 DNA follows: TGTGCCAGCAGGACCGTAGCTGAGCAGTTCTTC. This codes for CASRTVAEQFF.

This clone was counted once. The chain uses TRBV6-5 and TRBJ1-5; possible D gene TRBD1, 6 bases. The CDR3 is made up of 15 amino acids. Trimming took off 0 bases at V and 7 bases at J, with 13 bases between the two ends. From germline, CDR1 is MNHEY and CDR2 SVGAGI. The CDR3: CASSYSRGAHQPQHF. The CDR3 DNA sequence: TGTGCCAGCAGTTACTCACGGGGGGCCCACCAGCCCCAGCATTTT.

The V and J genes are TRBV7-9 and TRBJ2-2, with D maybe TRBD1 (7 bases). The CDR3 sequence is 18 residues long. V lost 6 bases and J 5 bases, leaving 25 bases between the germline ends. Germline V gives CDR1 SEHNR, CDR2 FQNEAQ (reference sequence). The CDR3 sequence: CASRTPLGQRRGTGELFF. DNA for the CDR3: TGTGCCAGCAGGACGCCCCTGGGACAGAGGAGGGGGACCGGGGAGCTGTTTTTT. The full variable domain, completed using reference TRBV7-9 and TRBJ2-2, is DTGVSQNPRHKITKRGQNVTFRCDPISEHNRLYWYRQTLGQGPEFLTYFQNEAQLEKSRLLSDRFSAERPKGSFSTLEIQRTEQGDSAMYLCASRTPLGQRRGTGELFFGEGSRLTVL.

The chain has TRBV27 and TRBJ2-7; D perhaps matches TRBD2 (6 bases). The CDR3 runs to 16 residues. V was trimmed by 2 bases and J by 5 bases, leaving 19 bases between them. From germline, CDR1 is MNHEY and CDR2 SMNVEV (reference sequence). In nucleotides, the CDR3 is TGTGCCAGCAGTTTAGGTGGGGTTGGGGGGAGCGACGAGCAGTACTTC. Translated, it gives CASSLGGVGGSDEQYF.

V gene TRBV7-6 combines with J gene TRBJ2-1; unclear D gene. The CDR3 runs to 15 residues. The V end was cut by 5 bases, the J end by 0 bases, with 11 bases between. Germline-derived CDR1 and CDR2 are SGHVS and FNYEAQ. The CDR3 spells CASSQSVRSYNEQFF. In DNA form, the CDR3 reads TGTGCCAGCAGCCAATCAGTTCGCTCCTACAATGAGCAGTTCTTC.

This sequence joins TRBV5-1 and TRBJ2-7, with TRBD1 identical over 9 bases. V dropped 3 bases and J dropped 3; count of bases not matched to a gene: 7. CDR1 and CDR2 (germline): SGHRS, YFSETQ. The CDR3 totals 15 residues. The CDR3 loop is CASSSPGTGLYEQYF. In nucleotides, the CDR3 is TGCGCCAGCAGCTCGCCCGGGACAGGGCTCTACGAGCAGTACTTC.

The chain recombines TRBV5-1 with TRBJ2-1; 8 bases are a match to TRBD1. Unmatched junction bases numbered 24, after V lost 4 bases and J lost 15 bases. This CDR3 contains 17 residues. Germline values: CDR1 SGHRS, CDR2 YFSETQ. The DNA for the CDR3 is TGCGCCAGCAGCGTCGGACAGGGCCTAAGACAGCATAGGTTTATGTTCTTC. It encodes CASSVGQGLRQHRFMFF. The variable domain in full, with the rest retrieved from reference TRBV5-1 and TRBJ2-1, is KAGVTQTPRYLIKTRGQQVTLSCSPISGHRSVSWYQQTPGQGLQFLFEYFSETQRNKGNFPGRFSGRQFSNSRSEMNVSTLELGDSALYLCASSVGQGLRQHRFMFFGPGTRLTVL.

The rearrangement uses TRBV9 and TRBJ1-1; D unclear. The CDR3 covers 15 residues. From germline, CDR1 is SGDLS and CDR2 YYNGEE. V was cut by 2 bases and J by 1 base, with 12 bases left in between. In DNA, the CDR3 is TGTGCCAGCAGCGTGTGGACTGAGGCGAACACTGAAGCTTTCTTT. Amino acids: CASSVWTEANTEAFF.

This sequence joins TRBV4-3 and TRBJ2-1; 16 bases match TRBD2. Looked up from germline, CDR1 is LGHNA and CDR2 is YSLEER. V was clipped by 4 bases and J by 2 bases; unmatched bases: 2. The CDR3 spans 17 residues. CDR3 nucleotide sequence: TGCGCCAGCAGCCGGGGACTAGCGGGAGGGCCCTACAATGAGCAGTTCTTC. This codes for CASSRGLAGGPYNEQFF.

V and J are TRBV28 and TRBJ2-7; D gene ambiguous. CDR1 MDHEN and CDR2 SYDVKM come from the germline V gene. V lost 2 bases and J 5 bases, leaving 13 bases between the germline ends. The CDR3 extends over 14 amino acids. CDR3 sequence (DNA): TGTGCCAGCAGTTTAAGTCTTTGGATAGACGAGCAGTACTTC. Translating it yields CASSLSLWIDEQYF.

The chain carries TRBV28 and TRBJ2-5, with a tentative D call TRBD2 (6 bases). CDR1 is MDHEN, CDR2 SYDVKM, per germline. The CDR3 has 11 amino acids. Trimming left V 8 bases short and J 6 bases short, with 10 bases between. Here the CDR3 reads CASEGRQTQYF. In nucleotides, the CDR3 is TGTGCCAGCGAAGGGAGGCAGACCCAGTACTTC.

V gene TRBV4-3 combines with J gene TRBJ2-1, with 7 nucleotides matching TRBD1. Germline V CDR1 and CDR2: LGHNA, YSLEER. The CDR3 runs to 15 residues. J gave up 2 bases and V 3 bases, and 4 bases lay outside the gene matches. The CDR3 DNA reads TGCGCCAGCAGCCAGAGGACAGGTCCCTACAATGAGCAGTTCTTC. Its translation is CASSQRTGPYNEQFF.

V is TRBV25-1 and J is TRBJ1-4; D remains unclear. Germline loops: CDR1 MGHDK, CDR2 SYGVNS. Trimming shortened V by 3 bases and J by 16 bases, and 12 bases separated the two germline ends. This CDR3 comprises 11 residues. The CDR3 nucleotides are TGTGCCAGCAGTGATTCTGGGATTTGGTTTTTT. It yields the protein CASSDSGIWFF.

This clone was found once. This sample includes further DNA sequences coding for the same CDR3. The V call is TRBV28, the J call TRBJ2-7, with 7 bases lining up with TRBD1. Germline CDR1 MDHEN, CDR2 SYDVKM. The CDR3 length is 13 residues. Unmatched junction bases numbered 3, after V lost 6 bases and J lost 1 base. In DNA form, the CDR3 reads TGTGCCAGCAGCTCGACAGGGTCCTACGAGCAGTACTTC. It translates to CASSSTGSYEQYF.

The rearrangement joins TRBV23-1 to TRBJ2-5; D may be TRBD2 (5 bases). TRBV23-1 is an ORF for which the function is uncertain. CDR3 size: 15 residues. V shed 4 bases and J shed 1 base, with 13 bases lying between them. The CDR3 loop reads CASSPPPGSQETQYF. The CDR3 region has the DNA TGCGCCAGCAGTCCTCCACCGGGAAGCCAAGAGACCCAGTACTTC.

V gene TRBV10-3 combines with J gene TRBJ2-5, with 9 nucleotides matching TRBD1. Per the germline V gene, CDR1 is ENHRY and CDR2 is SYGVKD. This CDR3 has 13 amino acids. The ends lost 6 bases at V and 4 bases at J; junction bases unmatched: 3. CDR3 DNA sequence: TGTGCCATCAGCCCGGGACAGGGAGAGACCCAGTACTTC. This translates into CAISPGQGETQYF.

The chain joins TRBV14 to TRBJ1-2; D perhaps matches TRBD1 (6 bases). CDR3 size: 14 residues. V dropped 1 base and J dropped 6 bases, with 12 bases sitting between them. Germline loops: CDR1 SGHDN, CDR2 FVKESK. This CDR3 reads CASSQGAGDDGYTF. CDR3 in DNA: TGTGCCAGCAGCCAAGGGGCAGGGGATGATGGCTACACCTTC.

CDR3: CASSPALYNEQFF. CDR3 nucleotide sequence: TGTGCCAGCTCACCTGCACTGTACAATGAGCAGTTCTTC. The V and J genes are TRBV18 and TRBJ2-1; D not certain. The CDR3 has 13 amino acids. Trimming stripped 3 bases from V and 4 bases from J, with 7 bases between. The germline CDR1 and CDR2 sequences are KGHSH and LQKENI.

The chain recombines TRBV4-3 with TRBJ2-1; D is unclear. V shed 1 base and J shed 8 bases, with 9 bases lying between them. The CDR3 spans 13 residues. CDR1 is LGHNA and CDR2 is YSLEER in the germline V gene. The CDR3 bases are TGCGCCAGCAGCCAAGGGATCGGCGATGAGCAGTTCTTC. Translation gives CASSQGIGDEQFF.